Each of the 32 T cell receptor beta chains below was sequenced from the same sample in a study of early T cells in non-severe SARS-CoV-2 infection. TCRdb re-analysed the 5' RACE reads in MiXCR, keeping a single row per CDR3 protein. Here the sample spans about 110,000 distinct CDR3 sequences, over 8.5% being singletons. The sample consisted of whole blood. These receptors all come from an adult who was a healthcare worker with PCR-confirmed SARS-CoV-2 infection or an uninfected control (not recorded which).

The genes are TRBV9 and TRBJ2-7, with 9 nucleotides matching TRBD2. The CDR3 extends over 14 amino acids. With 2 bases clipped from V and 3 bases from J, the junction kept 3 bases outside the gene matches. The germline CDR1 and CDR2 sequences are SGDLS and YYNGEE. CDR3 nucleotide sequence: TGTGCCAGCAGCGTTTTAGCGGGAGACTACGAGCAGTACTTC. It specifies CASSVLAGDYEQYF.

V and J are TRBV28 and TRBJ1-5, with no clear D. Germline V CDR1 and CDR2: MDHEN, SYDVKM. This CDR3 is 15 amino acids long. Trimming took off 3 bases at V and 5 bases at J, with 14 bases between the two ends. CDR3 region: CASSFSPQADQPQHF. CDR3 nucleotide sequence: TGTGCCAGCAGTTTCTCCCCGCAGGCGGATCAGCCCCAGCATTTT.

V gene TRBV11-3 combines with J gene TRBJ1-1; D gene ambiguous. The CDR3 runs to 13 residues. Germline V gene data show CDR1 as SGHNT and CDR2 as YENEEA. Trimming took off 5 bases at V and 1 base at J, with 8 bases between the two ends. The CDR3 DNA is TGTGCCAGCAGCCCATGGACGAACACTGAAGCTTTCTTT. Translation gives CASSPWTNTEAFF.

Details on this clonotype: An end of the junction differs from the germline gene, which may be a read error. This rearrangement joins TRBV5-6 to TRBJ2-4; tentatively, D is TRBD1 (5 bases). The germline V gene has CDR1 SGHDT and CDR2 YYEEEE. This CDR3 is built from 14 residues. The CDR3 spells CASSPSHLSGLMHF. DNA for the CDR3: TGTGCCAGCAGCCCATCCCACCTTTCAGGGTTGATGCACTTC.

The CDR3 protein is CASSLSQGQETQYF. The DNA of the CDR3 is TGTGCCAGCAGTTTATCACAGGGACAAGAGACCCAGTACTTC. This rearrangement joins TRBV28 to TRBJ2-5; a possible D gene is TRBD1 (6 bases). The CDR3 spans 14 residues. The germline gives CDR1 MDHEN, CDR2 SYDVKM. Deletions cut 1 base from V and 2 bases from J, with 8 bases between. The full variable domain, its missing parts supplied by reference TRBV28 and TRBJ2-5, is DVKVTQSSRYLVKRTGEKVFLECVQDMDHENMFWYRQDPGLGLRLIYFSYDVKMKEKGDIPEGYSVSREKKERFSLILESASTNQTSMYLCASSLSQGQETQYFGPGTRLLVL.

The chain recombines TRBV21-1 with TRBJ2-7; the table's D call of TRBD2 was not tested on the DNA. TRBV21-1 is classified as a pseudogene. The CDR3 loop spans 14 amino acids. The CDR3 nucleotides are TGTGCCGGCCCTAGGACTGGGAGCTCCTACGAGCAGTACTTC. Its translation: CAGPRTGSSYEQYF.

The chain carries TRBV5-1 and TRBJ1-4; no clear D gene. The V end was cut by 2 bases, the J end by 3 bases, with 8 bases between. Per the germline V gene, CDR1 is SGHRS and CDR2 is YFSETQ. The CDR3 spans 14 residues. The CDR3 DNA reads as TGCGCCAGCAGCTTACAGCTCCCTAATGAAAAACTGTTTTTT. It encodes CASSLQLPNEKLFF.

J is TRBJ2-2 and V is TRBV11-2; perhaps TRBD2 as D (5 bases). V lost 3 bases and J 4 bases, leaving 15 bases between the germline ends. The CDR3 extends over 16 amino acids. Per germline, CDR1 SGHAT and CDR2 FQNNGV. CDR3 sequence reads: CASSFSYGLSTGELFF. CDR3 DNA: TGTGCCAGCAGCTTTTCCTACGGACTTTCCACCGGGGAGCTGTTTTTT. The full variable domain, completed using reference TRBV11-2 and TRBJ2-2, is EAGVAQSPRYKIIEKRQSVAFWCNPISGHATLYWYQQILGQGPKLLIQFQNNGVVDDSQLPKDRFSAERLKGVDSTLKIQPAKLEDSAVYLCASSFSYGLSTGELFFGEGSRLTVL.

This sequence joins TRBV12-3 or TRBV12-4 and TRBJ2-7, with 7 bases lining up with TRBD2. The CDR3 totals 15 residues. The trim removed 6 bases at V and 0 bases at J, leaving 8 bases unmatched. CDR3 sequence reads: CASSGGGRASYEQYF. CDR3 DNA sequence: TGTGCCAGCAGCGGCGGGGGAAGAGCCTCCTACGAGCAGTACTTC.

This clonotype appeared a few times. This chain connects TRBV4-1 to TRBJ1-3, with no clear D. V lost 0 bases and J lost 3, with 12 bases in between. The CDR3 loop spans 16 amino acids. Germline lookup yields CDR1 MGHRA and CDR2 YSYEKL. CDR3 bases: TGCGCCAGCAGCCAAGATTCACCAGGAGGTGGAAACACCATATATTTT. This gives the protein CASSQDSPGGGNTIYF.

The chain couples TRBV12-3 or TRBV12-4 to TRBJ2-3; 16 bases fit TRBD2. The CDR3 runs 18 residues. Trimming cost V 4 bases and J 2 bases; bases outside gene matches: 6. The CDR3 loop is CASSSGTSGRAVTDTQYF. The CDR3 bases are TGTGCCAGCAGTTCAGGGACTAGCGGGAGGGCCGTCACAGATACGCAGTATTTT.

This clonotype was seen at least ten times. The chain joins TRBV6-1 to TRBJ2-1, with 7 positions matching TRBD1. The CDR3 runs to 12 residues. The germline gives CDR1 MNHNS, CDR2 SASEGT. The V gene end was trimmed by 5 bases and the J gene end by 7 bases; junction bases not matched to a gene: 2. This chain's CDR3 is CASSPQGNEQFF. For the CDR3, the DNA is TGTGCCAGCAGTCCACAGGGGAATGAGCAGTTCTTC.

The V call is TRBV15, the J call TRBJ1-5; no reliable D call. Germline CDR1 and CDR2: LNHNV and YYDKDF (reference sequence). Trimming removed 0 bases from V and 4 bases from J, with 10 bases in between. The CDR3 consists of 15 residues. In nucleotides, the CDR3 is TGTGCCACCAGCAGAGAACGGGCAATGAATCAGCCCCAGCATTTT. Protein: CATSRERAMNQPQHF.

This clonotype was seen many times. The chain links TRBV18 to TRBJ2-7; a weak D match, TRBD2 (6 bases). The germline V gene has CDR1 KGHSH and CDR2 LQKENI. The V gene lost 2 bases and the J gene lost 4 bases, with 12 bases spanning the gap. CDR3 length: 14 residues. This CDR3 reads CASSPYGSSYEQYF. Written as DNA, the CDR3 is TGTGCCAGCTCACCATACGGGAGCTCGTACGAGCAGTACTTC.

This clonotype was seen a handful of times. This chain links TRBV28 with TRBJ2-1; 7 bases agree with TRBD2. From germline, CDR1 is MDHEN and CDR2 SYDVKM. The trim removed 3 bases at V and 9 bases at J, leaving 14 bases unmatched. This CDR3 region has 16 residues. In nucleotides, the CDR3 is TGTGCCAGCAGTTTCCCCTCTCGCGGGGGTGAGGTTGAGCAGTTCTTC. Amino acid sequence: CASSFPSRGGEVEQFF. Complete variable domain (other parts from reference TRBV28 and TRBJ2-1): DVKVTQSSRYLVKRTGEKVFLECVQDMDHENMFWYRQDPGLGLRLIYFSYDVKMKEKGDIPEGYSVSREKKERFSLILESASTNQTSMYLCASSFPSRGGEVEQFFGPGTRLTVL.

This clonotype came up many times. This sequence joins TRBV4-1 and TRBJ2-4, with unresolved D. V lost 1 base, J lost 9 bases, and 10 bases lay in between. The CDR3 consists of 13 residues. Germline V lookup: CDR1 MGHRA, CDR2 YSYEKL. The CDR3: CASSQGELGIQYF. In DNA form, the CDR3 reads TGCGCCAGCAGCCAAGGCGAGCTCGGCATTCAGTACTTC.

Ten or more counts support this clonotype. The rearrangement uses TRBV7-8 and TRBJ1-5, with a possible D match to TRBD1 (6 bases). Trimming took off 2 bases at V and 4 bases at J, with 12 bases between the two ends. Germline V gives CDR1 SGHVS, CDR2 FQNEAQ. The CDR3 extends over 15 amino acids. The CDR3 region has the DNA TGTGCCAGCAGCTTACAACAGGGATATAATCAGCCCCAGCATTTT. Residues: CASSLQQGYNQPQHF.

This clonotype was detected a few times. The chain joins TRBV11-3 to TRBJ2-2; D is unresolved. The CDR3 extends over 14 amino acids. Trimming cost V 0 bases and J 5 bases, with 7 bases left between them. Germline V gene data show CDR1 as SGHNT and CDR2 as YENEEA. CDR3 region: CASSLDGVTGELFF. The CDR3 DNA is TGTGCCAGCAGCTTAGACGGAGTGACCGGGGAGCTGTTTTTT.

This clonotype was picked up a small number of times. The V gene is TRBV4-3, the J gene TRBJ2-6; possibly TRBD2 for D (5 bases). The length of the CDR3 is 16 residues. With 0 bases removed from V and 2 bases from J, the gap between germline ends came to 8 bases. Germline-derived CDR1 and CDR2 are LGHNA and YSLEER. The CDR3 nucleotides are TGCGCCAGCAGCCAAGAGGTCGGGGCTGGGGCCAACGTCCTGACTTTC. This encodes CASSQEVGAGANVLTF.

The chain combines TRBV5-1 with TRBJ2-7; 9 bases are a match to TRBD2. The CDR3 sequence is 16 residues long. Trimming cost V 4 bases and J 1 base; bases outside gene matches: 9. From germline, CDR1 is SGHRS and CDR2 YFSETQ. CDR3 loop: CASSPQLSGSSYEQYF. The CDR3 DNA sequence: TGCGCCAGCAGCCCACAACTTAGCGGGAGTTCCTACGAGCAGTACTTC.

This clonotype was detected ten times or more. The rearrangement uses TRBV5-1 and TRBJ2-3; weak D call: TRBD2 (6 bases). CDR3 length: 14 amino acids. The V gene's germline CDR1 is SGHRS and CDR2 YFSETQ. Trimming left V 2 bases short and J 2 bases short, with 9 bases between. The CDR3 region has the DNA TGCGCCAGCAGCTTCGGGACTCCCACAGATACGCAGTATTTT. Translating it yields CASSFGTPTDTQYF.

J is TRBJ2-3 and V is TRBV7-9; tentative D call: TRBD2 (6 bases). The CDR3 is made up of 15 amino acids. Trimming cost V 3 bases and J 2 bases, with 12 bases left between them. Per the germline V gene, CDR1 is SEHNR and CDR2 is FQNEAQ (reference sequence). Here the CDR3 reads CASSFWDLATDTQYF. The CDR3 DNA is TGTGCCAGCAGCTTTTGGGACTTAGCCACAGATACGCAGTATTTT.

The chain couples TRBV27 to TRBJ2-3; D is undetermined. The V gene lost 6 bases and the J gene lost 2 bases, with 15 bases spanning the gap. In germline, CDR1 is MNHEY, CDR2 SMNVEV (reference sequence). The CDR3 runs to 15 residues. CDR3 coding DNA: TGTGCCAGCAGGAGTCACCAGGCCCCCACAGATACGCAGTATTTT. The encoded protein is CASRSHQAPTDTQYF.

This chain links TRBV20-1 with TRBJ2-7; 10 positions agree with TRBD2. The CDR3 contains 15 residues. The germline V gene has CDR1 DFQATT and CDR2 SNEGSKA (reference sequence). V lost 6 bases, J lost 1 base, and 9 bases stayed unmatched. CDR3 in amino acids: CSARLGLAVSYEQYF. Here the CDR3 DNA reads TGCAGTGCCAGACTTGGACTAGCGGTGTCCTACGAGCAGTACTTC.

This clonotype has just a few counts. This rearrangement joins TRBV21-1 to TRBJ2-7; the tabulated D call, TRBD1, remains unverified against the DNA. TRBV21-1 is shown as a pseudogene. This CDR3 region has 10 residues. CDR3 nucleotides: TGTGCCAGCAGCAAAGGGGGCCAGAAGTTC. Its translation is CASSKGGQKF.

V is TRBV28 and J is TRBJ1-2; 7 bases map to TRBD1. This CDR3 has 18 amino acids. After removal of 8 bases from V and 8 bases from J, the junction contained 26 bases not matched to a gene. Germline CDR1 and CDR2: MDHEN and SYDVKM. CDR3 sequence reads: CASWIDRASVLGEGGYTF. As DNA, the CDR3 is TGTGCCAGCTGGATTGACAGGGCCTCCGTATTGGGTGAAGGGGGCTACACCTTC.

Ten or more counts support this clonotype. The CDR3 sequence: CASSTSDKEVTGELFF. The CDR3 nucleotides are TGTGCCAGCAGCACCAGCGACAAGGAGGTCACCGGGGAGCTGTTTTTT. V usage is TRBV5-4 and J usage is TRBJ2-2; tentatively, D is TRBD2 (5 bases). Germline-derived CDR1 and CDR2 are SGHNT and YYREEE (reference sequence). Trimming took 4 bases from V and 4 from J, leaving 17 bases between them. The length of the CDR3 is 16 residues.

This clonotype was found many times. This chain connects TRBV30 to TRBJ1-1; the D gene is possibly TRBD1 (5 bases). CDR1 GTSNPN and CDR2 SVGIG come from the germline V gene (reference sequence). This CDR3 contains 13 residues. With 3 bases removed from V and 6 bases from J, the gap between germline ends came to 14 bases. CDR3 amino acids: CAWRTAGLAEAFF. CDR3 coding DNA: TGTGCCTGGAGGACCGCAGGGCTGGCTGAAGCTTTCTTT.

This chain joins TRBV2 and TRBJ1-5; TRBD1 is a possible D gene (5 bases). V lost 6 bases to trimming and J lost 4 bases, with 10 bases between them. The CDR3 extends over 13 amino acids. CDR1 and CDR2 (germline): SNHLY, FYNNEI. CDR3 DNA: TGTGCCAGCAGGGGGCGACATAATCAGCCCCAGCATTTT. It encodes CASRGRHNQPQHF.

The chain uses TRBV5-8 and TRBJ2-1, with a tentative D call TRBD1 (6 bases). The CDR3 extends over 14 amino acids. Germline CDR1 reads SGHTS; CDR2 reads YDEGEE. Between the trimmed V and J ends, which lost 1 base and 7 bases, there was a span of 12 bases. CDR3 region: CASSLHPGQNEQFF. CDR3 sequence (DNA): TGTGCCAGCAGCTTGCATCCAGGACAGAATGAGCAGTTCTTC.

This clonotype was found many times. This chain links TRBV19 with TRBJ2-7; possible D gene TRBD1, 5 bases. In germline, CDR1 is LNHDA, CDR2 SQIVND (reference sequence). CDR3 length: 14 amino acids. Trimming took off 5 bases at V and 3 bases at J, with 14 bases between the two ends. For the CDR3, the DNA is TGTGCCAGTAGTCTGGGGCAGAAAATCTACGAGCAGTACTTC. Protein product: CASSLGQKIYEQYF.

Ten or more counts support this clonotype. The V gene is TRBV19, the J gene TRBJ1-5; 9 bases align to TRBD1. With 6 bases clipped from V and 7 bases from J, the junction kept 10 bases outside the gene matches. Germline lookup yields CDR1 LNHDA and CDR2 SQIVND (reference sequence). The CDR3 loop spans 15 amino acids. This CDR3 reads CASRGDREGMQPQHF. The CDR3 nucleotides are TGTGCCAGTAGGGGGGACAGGGAGGGGATGCAGCCCCAGCATTTT. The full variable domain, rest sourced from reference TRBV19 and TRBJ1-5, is DGGITQSPKYLFRKEGQNVTLSCEQNLNHDAMYWYRQDPGQGLRLIYYSQIVNDFQKGDIAEGYSVSREKKESFPLTVTSAQKNPTAFYLCASRGDREGMQPQHFGDGTRLSIL.